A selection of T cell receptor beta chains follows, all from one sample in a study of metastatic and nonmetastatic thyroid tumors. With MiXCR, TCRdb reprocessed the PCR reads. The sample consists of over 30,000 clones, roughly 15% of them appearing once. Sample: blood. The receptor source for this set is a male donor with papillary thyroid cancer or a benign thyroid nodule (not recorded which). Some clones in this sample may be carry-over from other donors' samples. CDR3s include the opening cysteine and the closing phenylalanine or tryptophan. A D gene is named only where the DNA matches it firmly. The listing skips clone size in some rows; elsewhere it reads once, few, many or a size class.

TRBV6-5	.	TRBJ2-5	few	TGTGCCAGCAGTTACTACGCTGGCAGGGGGGAGAACCAGTACTTC	CASSYYAGRGENQYF
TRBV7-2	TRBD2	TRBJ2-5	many	TGTGCCAGCTCGGGGAGGGCCCCAGAGACCCAGTACTTC	CASSGRAPETQYF
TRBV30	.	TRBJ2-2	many	TGTGCCTGGAGTGTCGGAGTAAACACCGGGGAGCTGTTTTTT	CAWSVGVNTGELFF
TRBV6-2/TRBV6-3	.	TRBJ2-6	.	TGTGCCAGCAGTTACGGTGGGGGCACCACCTACTCTGGGGCCAACGTCCTGACTTTC	CASSYGGGTTYSGANVLTF
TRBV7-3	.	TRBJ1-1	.	TGTGCCAGCAGTCTAATTACAGGTGCAAGTGGGGACACTGAAGCTTTCTTT	CASSLITGASGDTEAFF
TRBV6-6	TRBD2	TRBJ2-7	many	TGTGCCAGCAGTTACACCTTAAGCGGGAGGACGCAGCAGTACTTC	CASSYTLSGRTQQYF
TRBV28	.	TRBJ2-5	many	TGTGCCAGCAGTTTATGGGTAGCGGCCCAAGAGACCCAGTACTTC	CASSLWVAAQETQYF
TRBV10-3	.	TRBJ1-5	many	TGTGCCATTTCACAGGGAGATCGTGGTCAGCCCCAGCATTTT	CAISQGDRGQPQHF
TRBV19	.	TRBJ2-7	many	TGTGCCAGTAAAAGAGAACTAGCCACCACCGAGCAGTACTTC	CASKRELATTEQYF
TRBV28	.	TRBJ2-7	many	TGTGCCAGCAGTTTAGACGGACTCTACGAGCAGTACTTC	CASSLDGLYEQYF
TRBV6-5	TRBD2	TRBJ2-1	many	TGTGCCAGCAGTTCCTTTACGACTAGCGGGAGGAATGAGCAGTTCTTC	CASSSFTTSGRNEQFF